The next 24 T cell receptor beta chains were all read from a single sample in a study of T cell responses to AZD1222 COVID-19 vaccine (dated by TCRdb to about 2021). Library preparation was by the immunoSEQ multiplex PCR assay. TCRdb limited this immuneACCESS table to in-frame rearrangements with V and J called. A share of clones is missing; checked studies link under half to unresolved V genes, and the rest is unexplained. The sample has 120,000 or so clones on record, roughly 88% of them singletons. About 8.5% of the sample goes to the ten largest clones. Sample time point, as interpreted from the label and publication: baseline before first vaccination. The sequencing used peripheral blood, collected on day 0 of AZD1222 vaccination. The receptors were gathered from an adult in good health.

This clone has just one count. The chain recombines TRBV3-1 (or the pseudogene TRBV3-2) with TRBJ2-1; 9 nucleotides line up with TRBD2. V was clipped by 1 base and J by 3 bases; unmatched bases: 10. Germline loops: CDR1 LGHDT, CDR2 YNNKEL (reference sequence). The CDR3 is made up of 18 amino acids. The CDR3 DNA follows: TGTGCCAGCAGCCAAGTTCTTGCGGGGGGGCCTCTCTACAATGAGCAGTTCTTC. Protein product: CASSQVLAGGPLYNEQFF.

J is TRBJ1-2 and V is TRBV6-5, with TRBD1 matching over 8 bases. From germline, CDR1 is MNHEY and CDR2 SVGAGI. Losses at the gene ends were 6 bases for V and 8 bases for J; bases not matched to a gene: 8. The CDR3 is 13 residues long. The CDR3 loop reads CASSQTGGNGYTF. The DNA of the CDR3 is TGTGCCAGCAGCCAAACAGGGGGAAACGGCTACACCTTC.

V and J are TRBV27 and TRBJ2-1; 10 bases align to TRBD1. Germline CDR1 and CDR2: MNHEY and SMNVEV (reference sequence). This CDR3 is 17 amino acids long. V gave up 5 bases and J gave up 8 bases; unmatched junction bases: 15. CDR3 in amino acids: CASSPSPWDRGVYEQFF. Written as DNA, the CDR3 is TGTGCCAGCAGTCCCTCACCCTGGGACAGGGGCGTTTATGAGCAGTTCTTC.

V is TRBV11-2 and J is TRBJ1-2, with D perhaps matching TRBD1 (6 bases). Trimming took off 4 bases at V and 4 bases at J, with 16 bases between the two ends. The CDR3 has 15 amino acids. Germline CDR1 SGHAT, CDR2 FQNNGV. The CDR3 sequence is CASSSASGTFYGYTF. CDR3 DNA: TGTGCCAGCAGCTCGGCCTCCGGGACATTCTATGGCTACACCTTC.

The rearrangement joins TRBV4-2 to TRBJ2-7; TRBD2 agrees at 11 bases. This CDR3 comprises 16 residues. CDR1 is LGHNA, CDR2 YNFKEQ, per germline. V was clipped by 3 bases and J by 7 bases; unmatched bases: 11. In DNA form, the CDR3 reads TGTGCCAGCAGCCAGCTGGGGACTAGCGGCCTGGCGGAGCAGTACTTC. Translating it yields CASSQLGTSGLAEQYF.

This sequence joins TRBV2 and TRBJ2-2; D tentatively fits TRBD1 or TRBD2 (5 bases each). Deletions cut 2 bases from V and 6 bases from J, with 10 bases between. The CDR3 is 14 amino acids. In germline, CDR1 is SNHLY, CDR2 FYNNEI. CDR3 loop: CASSESGHAGELFF. The CDR3 bases are TGTGCCAGCAGTGAATCGGGGCACGCCGGGGAGCTGTTTTTT.

V gene TRBV6-5 combines with J gene TRBJ2-7; 7 bases map to TRBD1. Trimming removed 1 base from V and 2 bases from J; junction bases left unmatched: 2. This CDR3 region has 14 residues. Germline-derived CDR1 and CDR2 are MNHEY and SVGAGI. This CDR3 reads CASSYWDRTYEQYF. DNA for the CDR3: TGTGCCAGCAGTTACTGGGACAGAACCTACGAGCAGTACTTC.

This rearrangement joins TRBV30 to TRBJ2-1; D is perhaps TRBD2 (5 bases). The germline CDR1 and CDR2 sequences are GTSNPN and SVGIG (reference sequence). Trimming pared 0 bases from V and 8 bases from J, leaving 8 bases between. CDR3 length: 12 amino acids. The CDR3 region is CAWSVSGDEQFF. The CDR3 DNA sequence: TGTGCCTGGAGTGTATCCGGGGATGAGCAGTTCTTC. The complete variable domain, with remaining parts taken from reference TRBV30 and TRBJ2-1, reads SQTIHQWPATLVQPVGSPLSLECTVEGTSNPNLYWYRQAAGRGLQLLFYSVGIGQISSEVPQNLSASRPQDRQFILSSKKLLLSDSGFYLCAWSVSGDEQFFGPGTRLTVL.

V gene TRBV9 combines with J gene TRBJ1-1; D gene ambiguous. The V gene's germline CDR1 is SGDLS and CDR2 YYNGEE. The germline V and J ends were trimmed by 1 base and 2 bases, with 9 bases remaining between them. The CDR3 sequence is 14 residues long. DNA of the CDR3: TGTGCCAGCAGCGTACAGCTACCCAACACTGAAGCTTTCTTT. It is translated as CASSVQLPNTEAFF.

The chain employs TRBV7-9 and TRBJ1-1; D gene uncertain. CDR3 length: 12 amino acids. Trimming cost V 6 bases and J 2 bases, with 7 bases left between them. Germline CDR1 is SEHNR and CDR2 is FQNEAQ (reference sequence). This CDR3 reads CASSAFNTEAFF. In DNA, the CDR3 is TGTGCCAGCAGTGCCTTTAACACTGAAGCTTTCTTT.

J is TRBJ2-7 and V is TRBV11-2; 9 bases align to TRBD1. Germline loops: CDR1 SGHAT, CDR2 FQNNGV. The CDR3 consists of 13 residues. V lost 8 bases, J lost 5 bases, and 7 bases stayed unmatched. The CDR3 spells CASGSGQGDEQYF. The CDR3 region has the DNA TGTGCCAGCGGCTCGGGACAGGGTGACGAGCAGTACTTC.

This sequence joins TRBV5-1 and TRBJ1-6; D may be TRBD1 (5 bases). Trimming left V 2 bases short and J 0 bases short, with 6 bases between. CDR3 length equals 15 residues. Germline-derived CDR1 and CDR2 are SGHRS and YFSETQ. This chain's CDR3 is CASSLGTSYNSPLHF. CDR3 sequence (DNA): TGCGCCAGCAGCTTAGGGACCTCCTATAATTCACCCCTCCACTTT.

The chain has TRBV6-2 or TRBV6-3 and TRBJ1-2; D unclear. V was pared by 6 bases and J by 4 bases, with 12 bases between. The CDR3 contains 13 residues. CDR1 MNHEY and CDR2 SVGEGT come from the germline V gene. The CDR3 protein is CASSDYGLYGYTF. The CDR3 region has the DNA TGTGCCAGCAGCGATTACGGACTCTATGGCTACACCTTC.

This chain uses TRBV14 with TRBJ2-1; a possible D gene is TRBD1 (6 bases). Germline V lookup: CDR1 SGHDN, CDR2 FVKESK. V was pared by 3 bases and J by 8 bases, with 8 bases between. This CDR3 has 12 amino acids. The CDR3 protein is CASSQTGDEQFF. In nucleotides, the CDR3 is TGTGCCAGCAGCCAGACAGGAGATGAGCAGTTCTTC.

This clone was found once. This chain connects TRBV6-5 to TRBJ2-7; D may correspond to TRBD1 or TRBD2 (5 bases each). Trimming shortened V by 10 bases and J by 6 bases, and 19 bases separated the two germline ends. The CDR3 loop spans 13 amino acids. The V gene's germline CDR1 is MNHEY and CDR2 SVGAGI. CDR3 sequence reads: CATSRGASSEQYF. In nucleotides, the CDR3 is TGTGCCACCAGCCGGGGCGCCAGCTCCGAGCAGTACTTC.

The chain joins TRBV27 to TRBJ1-2, with a weak D call TRBD1 (5 bases). CDR1 and CDR2 (germline): MNHEY, SMNVEV (reference sequence). The V end lost 2 bases, the J end lost 8 bases, and 15 bases lay between the germline ends. The CDR3 has 14 amino acids. Written as DNA, the CDR3 is TGTGCCAGCAGTTTAGGGGGGAGGCCTGGGGGCTACACCTTC. Translating gives CASSLGGRPGGYTF.

The chain joins TRBV28 to TRBJ2-1, with 10 nucleotides matching TRBD1. Trimming at V came to 2 bases and at J to 9 bases, leaving 7 bases not matched to a gene. From germline, CDR1 is MDHEN and CDR2 SYDVKM. The CDR3 runs 15 residues. The CDR3 DNA reads TGTGCCAGCAGTTTACCCCCGGGACAGGGGAGTGAGCAGTTCTTC. It specifies CASSLPPGQGSEQFF. The variable domain in full, with the rest retrieved from reference TRBV28 and TRBJ2-1, is DVKVTQSSRYLVKRTGEKVFLECVQDMDHENMFWYRQDPGLGLRLIYFSYDVKMKEKGDIPEGYSVSREKKERFSLILESASTNQTSMYLCASSLPPGQGSEQFFGPGTRLTVL.

V gene TRBV29-1 combines with J gene TRBJ1-2; TRBD1 might be the D (5 bases). Germline V gene data show CDR1 as SQVTM and CDR2 as ANQGSEA. The CDR3 has 14 residues. The germline V and J ends were trimmed by 4 bases and 6 bases, with 18 bases remaining between them. Here the CDR3 DNA reads TGCAGCGTTGTGTTGTCCGGGTGGGGACATGGCTACACCTTC. Translating it yields CSVVLSGWGHGYTF. The full variable domain, with the rest looked up from reference TRBV29-1 and TRBJ1-2, is SAVISQKPSRDICQRGTSLTIQCQVDSQVTMMFWYRQQPGQSLTLIATANQGSEATYESGFVIDKFPISRPNLTFSTLTVSNMSPEDSSIYLCSVVLSGWGHGYTFGSGTRLTVV.

The chain carries TRBV23-1 and TRBJ1-5; D uncertain. TRBV23-1 is an ORF, with its function uncertain. CDR3 length: 13 residues. Between the trimmed V and J ends, which lost 5 bases and 0 bases, there was a span of 5 bases. CDR3 region: CASSKHSNQPQHF. In DNA form, the CDR3 reads TGCGCCAGCAGTAAACATAGCAATCAGCCCCAGCATTTT.

J is TRBJ1-6 and V is TRBV11-1; TRBD1 matches 9 bases. The CDR3 covers 15 residues. Germline V gene sequence: CDR1 SGHAT, CDR2 FQDESV (reference sequence). V shed 5 bases, J shed 7 bases, and the junction held 6 bases outside the gene matches. The CDR3 is CASSVEDRGNSPLHF. Here the CDR3 DNA reads TGTGCCAGCAGCGTAGAGGACAGGGGCAATTCACCCCTCCACTTT.

The CDR3 bases are TGTGCCTGGAGTGTTGGGGGACCCGGCTACACCTTC. This translates into CAWSVGGPGYTF. This chain uses TRBV30 with TRBJ1-2; TRBD1 might be the D (5 bases). V was shortened by 0 bases and J by 8 bases, with 10 bases between the two germline ends. Per the germline V gene, CDR1 is GTSNPN and CDR2 is SVGIG (reference sequence). The CDR3 runs 12 residues.

The chain couples TRBV6-1 to TRBJ2-7, with D possibly being TRBD1 (6 bases). CDR3 size: 13 residues. V was shortened by 7 bases and J by 2 bases, with 12 bases between the two germline ends. Germline lookup yields CDR1 MNHNS and CDR2 SASEGT. Here the CDR3 reads CASTTGQTYEQYF. For the CDR3, the DNA is TGTGCCAGCACAACCGGACAGACCTACGAGCAGTACTTC.

This clone was seen only a few times. The chain employs TRBV7-9 and TRBJ2-2; D unclear. V was cut by 0 bases and J by 4 bases, with 6 bases left in between. The CDR3 spans 14 residues. CDR1 SEHNR and CDR2 FQNEAQ come from the germline V gene (reference sequence). For the CDR3, the DNA is TGTGCCAGCAGCTTAGCTGAGGCCACCGGGGAGCTGTTTTTT. Translation gives CASSLAEATGELFF.

The genes are TRBV19 and TRBJ1-2, with D uncertain. This CDR3 spans 15 amino acids. The germline V gene encodes CDR1 LNHDA and CDR2 SQIVND (reference sequence). V was shortened by 10 bases and J by 0 bases, with 18 bases between the two germline ends. This CDR3 reads CATHPVANSNYGYTF. CDR3 nucleotides: TGTGCCACCCACCCGGTGGCCAATTCTAACTATGGCTACACCTTC.